What follows is one TCR beta chain and its context. Under the authors' procedure: Amplified reference gene primers provided the basis for estimating nucleated cell counts. The table came from immunoSEQ multiplex PCR; TCRdb's copy has only in-frame clones and leaves some out. V, J and clone size derive from that table, while D and trimming were established from the DNA sequence. Here the sample spans 140,000 to 150,000 clones, over 75% being singletons. This CDR3 contains 14 residues. Germline CDR1 reads SGHTA; CDR2 reads FQGNSA. V lost 1 base and J lost 6, with 10 bases in between. This record belongs to a study of blood T cell repertoires in COVID-19. Study summary: The study drew acute and convalescent COVID-19 samples from the United States, Italy and Spain. From T cells, B-cell-depleted T cells, or PBMCs came the material, which was cDNA or gDNA.

Input material: peripheral blood. The source of this sequence is a woman in her fifties or sixties with acute or convalescent COVID-19. V and J are TRBV7-2 and TRBJ1-5, with D unresolved. For the CDR3, the DNA is TGTGCCAGCAGCTTAGGGTATGAGGGTCAGCCCCAGCATTTT. It is translated as CASSLGYEGQPQHF.